This T cell receptor beta chain appears in the sequencing data of a study of Graves' ophthalmopathy and Graves' hyperthyroidism. Study-wide context: No progression to ophthalmopathy over 18 months defined stable hyperthyroidism.

In this sample, this clonotype turned up many times. Its target is unknown. RNA served as the template for amplifying TCR beta CDR3 regions. HTBI primers primed a first-round RT-PCR, and a second-round multiplex PCR followed. TCRdb reprocessed the multiplex PCR reads with MiXCR, giving one entry per CDR3 protein. The sample lists around 1.1 million distinct CDR3 sequences, about 36% occurring once. General observations from the study: Researchers report that a 13-signature model separated ophthalmopathy from stable hyperthyroidism, posting 87.88% sensitivity and roughly 83% specificity.

With 1 base removed from V and 3 bases from J, the gap between germline ends came to 15 bases. In germline, CDR1 is SGHAT, CDR2 FQNNGV. The CDR3 totals 16 residues. Included hyperthyroidism patients were aged 18 to 65 and newly diagnosed (under 2 months' duration). Other autoimmune diseases, uncontrolled infections, pregnancy or lactation ruled patients out of participation. V gene TRBV11-2 combines with J gene TRBJ2-5; D perhaps matches TRBD1 (5 bases). Sequenced sample: peripheral blood or thyroid tissue (not recorded which). The clonotype originates from an adult man with Graves' hyperthyroidism. The CDR3 sequence is CASSLAGFRAEETQYF. CDR3 nucleotide sequence: TGTGCCAGCAGCTTAGCAGGGTTCCGGGCAGAAGAGACCCAGTACTTC.